The clone carrying this TCR beta chain has only a few counts. Its specificity is unknown. This sample is part of a study of T cells after yellow fever vaccination. The study, taken as a whole, reports: Post-booster reappearance was seen for most primary-vaccination clones (about 96% CD4, around 90% CD8). By day 5 rather than day 15, the secondary response had peaked, though it was weaker.

Production of TCR cDNA was by 5'RACE template switching, which also added a universal primer site and UMIs. TCRdb redid the calling of the 5' RACE reads with MiXCR, one entry per CDR3 protein. The sample lists 200,000 to 300,000 distinct CDR3 sequences; approximately 6.3% were seen once. The V gene's germline CDR1 is MNHEY and CDR2 SVGAGI. CDR3 length: 11 amino acids. The germline V and J ends were trimmed by 8 bases and 6 bases, with 7 bases remaining between them. Here the sequenced sample was CD4+ T cells sorted from PBMCs, taken on the day of the yellow fever booster vaccination. This chain uses TRBV6-5 with TRBJ2-2; D not resolved. This receptor was obtained from a man aged 25 to 40 who received the YFV17D yellow fever vaccine. DNA of the CDR3: TGTGCCAGCCCCCTCGCCGGGGAGCTGTTTTTT. It encodes CASPLAGELFF.